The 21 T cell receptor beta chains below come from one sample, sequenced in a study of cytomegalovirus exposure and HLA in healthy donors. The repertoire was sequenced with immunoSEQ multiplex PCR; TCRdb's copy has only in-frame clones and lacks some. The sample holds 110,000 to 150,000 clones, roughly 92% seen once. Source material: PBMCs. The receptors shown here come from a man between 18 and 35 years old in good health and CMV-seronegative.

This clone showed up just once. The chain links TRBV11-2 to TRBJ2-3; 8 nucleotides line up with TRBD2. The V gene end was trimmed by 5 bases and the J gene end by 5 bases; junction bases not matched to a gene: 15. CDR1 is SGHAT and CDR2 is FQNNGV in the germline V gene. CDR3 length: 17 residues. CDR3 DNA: TGTGCCAGCAGCCCACTACCGGGACTAGTAGTGGGAGATACGCAGTATTTT. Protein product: CASSPLPGLVVGDTQYF. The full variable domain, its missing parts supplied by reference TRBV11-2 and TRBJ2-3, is EAGVAQSPRYKIIEKRQSVAFWCNPISGHATLYWYQQILGQGPKLLIQFQNNGVVDDSQLPKDRFSAERLKGVDSTLKIQPAKLEDSAVYLCASSPLPGLVVGDTQYFGPGTRLTVL.

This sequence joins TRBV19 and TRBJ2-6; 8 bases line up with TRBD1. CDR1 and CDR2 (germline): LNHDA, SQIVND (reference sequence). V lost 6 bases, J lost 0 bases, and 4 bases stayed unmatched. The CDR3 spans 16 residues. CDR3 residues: CASRDRESSGANVLTF. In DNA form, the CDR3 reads TGTGCCAGTAGGGACAGGGAAAGCTCTGGGGCCAACGTCCTGACTTTC.

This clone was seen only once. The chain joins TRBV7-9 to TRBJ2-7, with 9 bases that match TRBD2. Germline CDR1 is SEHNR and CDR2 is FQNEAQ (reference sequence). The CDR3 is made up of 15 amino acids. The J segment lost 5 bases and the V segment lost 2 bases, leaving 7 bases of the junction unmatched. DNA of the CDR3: TGTGCCAGCAGCTTACCTAGCGGGGTTGGTGACGAGCAGTACGTC. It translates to CASSLPSGVGDEQYV.

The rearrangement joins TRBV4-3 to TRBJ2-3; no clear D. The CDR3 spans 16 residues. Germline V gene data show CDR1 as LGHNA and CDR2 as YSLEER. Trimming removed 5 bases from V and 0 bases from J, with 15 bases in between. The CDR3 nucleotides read TGCGCCAGCAGCGCAGTTACAGTTCCTAGCACAGATACGCAGTATTTT. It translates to CASSAVTVPSTDTQYF.

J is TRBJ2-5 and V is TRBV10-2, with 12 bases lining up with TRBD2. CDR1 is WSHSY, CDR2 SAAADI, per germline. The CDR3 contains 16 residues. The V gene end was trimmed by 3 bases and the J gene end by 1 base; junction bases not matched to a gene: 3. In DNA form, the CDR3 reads TGCGCCAGCAGTGATCTAGCGGGGGGGTTCCAAGAGACCCAGTACTTC. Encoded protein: CASSDLAGGFQETQYF.

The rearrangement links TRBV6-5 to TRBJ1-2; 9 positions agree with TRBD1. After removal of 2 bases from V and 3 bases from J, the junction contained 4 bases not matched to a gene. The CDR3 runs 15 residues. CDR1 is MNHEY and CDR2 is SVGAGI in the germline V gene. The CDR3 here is CASSYDRQGDYGYTF. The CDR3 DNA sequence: TGTGCCAGCAGTTACGATCGACAGGGGGACTATGGCTACACCTTC.

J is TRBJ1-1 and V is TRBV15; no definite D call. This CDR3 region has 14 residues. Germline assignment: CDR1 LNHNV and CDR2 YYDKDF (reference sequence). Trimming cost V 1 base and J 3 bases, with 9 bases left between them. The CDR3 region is CATSRGRGDTEAFF. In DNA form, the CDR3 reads TGTGCCACCAGCAGAGGTCGGGGAGACACTGAAGCTTTCTTT.

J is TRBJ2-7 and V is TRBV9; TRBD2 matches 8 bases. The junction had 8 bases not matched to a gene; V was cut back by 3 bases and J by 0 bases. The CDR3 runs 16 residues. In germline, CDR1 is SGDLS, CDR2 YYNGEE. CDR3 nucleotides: TGTGCCAGCAGCGGCGGAGCGGGGGCGAGCTCCTACGAGCAGTACTTC. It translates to CASSGGAGASSYEQYF.

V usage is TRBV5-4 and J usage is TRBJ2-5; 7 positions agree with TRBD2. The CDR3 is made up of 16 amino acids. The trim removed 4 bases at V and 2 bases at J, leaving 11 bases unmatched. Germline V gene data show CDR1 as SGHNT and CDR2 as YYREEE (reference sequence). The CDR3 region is CASSRKNSGVQETQYF. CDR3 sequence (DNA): TGTGCCAGCAGCCGGAAAAACAGCGGGGTACAAGAGACCCAGTACTTC. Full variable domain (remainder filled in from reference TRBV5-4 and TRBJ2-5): ETGVTQSPTHLIKTRGQQVTLRCSSQSGHNTVSWYQQALGQGPQFIFQYYREEENGRGNFPPRFSGLQFPNYSSELNVNALELDDSALYLCASSRKNSGVQETQYFGPGTRLLVL.

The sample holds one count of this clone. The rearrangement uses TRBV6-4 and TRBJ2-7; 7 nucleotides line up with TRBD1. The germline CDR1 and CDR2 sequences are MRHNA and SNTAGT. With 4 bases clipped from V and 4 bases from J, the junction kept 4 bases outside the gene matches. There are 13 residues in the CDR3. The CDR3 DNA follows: TGTGCCAGCAGTGGGGACAGAGAGTACGAGCAGTACGTC. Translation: CASSGDREYEQYV.

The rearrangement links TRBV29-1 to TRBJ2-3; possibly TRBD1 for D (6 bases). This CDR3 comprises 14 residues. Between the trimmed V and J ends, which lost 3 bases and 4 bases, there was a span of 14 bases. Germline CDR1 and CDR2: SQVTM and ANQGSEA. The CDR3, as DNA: TGCAGCGTTGAGTTGGGGTCAGGGGCAGATACGCAGTATTTT. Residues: CSVELGSGADTQYF.

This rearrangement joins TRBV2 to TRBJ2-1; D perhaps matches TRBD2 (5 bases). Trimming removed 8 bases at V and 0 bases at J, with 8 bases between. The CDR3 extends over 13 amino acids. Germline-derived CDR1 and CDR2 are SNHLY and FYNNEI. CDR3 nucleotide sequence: TGTGCCAGCCGAGGGCCCTCCTACAATGAGCAGTTCTTC. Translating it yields CASRGPSYNEQFF.

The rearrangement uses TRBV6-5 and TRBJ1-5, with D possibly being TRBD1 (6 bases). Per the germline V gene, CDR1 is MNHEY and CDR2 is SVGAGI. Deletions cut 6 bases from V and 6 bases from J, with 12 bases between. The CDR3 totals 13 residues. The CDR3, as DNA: TGTGCCAGCAGAATGACAGGTTTTCAGCCCCAGCATTTT. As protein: CASRMTGFQPQHF.

The DNA for the CDR3 is TGTGCCAGCAGCCGGACAGGGCTAGTGGAACCGAGCAACTATGGCTACACCTTC. Translated: CASSRTGLVEPSNYGYTF. The chain uses TRBV7-9 and TRBJ1-2; 8 bases match TRBD1. The CDR3 contains 18 residues. The V gene's germline CDR1 is SEHNR and CDR2 FQNEAQ (reference sequence). V dropped 5 bases and J dropped 2; count of bases not matched to a gene: 16.

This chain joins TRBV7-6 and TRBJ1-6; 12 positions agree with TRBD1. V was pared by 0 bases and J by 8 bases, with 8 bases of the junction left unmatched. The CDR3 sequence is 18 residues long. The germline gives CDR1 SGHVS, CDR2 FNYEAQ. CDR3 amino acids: CASSLAGTGGHEDSPLHF. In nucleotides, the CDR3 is TGTGCCAGCAGCTTAGCCGGGACAGGGGGCCACGAAGATTCACCCCTCCACTTT.

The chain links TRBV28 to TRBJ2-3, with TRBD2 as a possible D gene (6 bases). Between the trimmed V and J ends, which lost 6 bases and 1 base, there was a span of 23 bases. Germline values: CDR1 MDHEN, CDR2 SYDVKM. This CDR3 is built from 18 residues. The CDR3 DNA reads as TGTGCCAGCAGCTCTCGTCGCAGGGTGGGCGGGGGCACAGATACGCAGTATTTT. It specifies CASSSRRRVGGGTDTQYF.

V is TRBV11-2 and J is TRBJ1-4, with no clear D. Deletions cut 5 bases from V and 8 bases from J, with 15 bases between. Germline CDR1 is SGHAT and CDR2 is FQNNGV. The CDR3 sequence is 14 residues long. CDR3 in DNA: TGTGCCAGCAGCCCGGCGGAGGTGGGAGAAAAACTGTTTTTT. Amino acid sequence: CASSPAEVGEKLFF.

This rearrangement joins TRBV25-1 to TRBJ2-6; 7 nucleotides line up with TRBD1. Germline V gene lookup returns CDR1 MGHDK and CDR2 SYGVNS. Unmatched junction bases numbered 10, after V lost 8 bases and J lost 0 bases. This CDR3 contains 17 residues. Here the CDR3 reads CASGPDRSPSGANVLTF. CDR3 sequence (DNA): TGTGCCAGCGGGCCGGACAGGTCTCCCTCTGGGGCCAACGTCCTGACTTTC.

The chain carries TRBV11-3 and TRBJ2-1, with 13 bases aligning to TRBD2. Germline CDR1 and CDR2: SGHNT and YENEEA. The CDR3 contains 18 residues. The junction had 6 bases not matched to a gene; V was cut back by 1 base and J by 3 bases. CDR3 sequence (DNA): TGTGCCAGCAGCTTAGGATGGACTAGCGGGGGTGACTACAATGAGCAGTTCTTC. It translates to CASSLGWTSGGDYNEQFF.

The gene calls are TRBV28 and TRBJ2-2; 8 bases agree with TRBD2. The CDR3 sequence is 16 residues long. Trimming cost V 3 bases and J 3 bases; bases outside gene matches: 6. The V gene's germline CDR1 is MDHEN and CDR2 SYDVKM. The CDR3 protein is CASSFRTSSYTGELFF. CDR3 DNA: TGTGCCAGCAGTTTTCGGACTAGCTCGTACACCGGGGAGCTGTTTTTT.

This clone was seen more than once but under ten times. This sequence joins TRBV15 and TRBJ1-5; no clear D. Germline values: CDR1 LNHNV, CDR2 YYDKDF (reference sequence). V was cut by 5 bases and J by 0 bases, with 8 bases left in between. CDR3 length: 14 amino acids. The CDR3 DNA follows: TGTGCCACCAGCGACGGGTATAGCAATCAGCCCCAGCATTTT. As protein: CATSDGYSNQPQHF. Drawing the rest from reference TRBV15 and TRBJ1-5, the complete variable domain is DAMVIQNPRYQVTQFGKPVTLSCSQTLNHNVMYWYQQKSSQAPKLLFHYYDKDFNNEADTPDNFQSRRPNTSFCFLDIRSPGLGDTAMYLCATSDGYSNQPQHFGDGTRLSIL.